Each of the 30 T cell receptor beta chains below was sequenced from the same sample in a study of immune cell composition in non-small cell lung cancer. Generated by immunoSEQ multiplex PCR, the TCRdb table keeps only in-frame clones and is missing some. The sample lists a few thousand clones, roughly three quarters occurring once. Sequenced input: lung tumor tissue. The receptors here all came from a human donor with non-small cell lung cancer.

V usage is TRBV11-2 and J usage is TRBJ2-1, with a weak D call TRBD2 (6 bases). Germline V lookup: CDR1 SGHAT, CDR2 FQNNGV. Trimming removed 4 bases from V and 6 bases from J, with 28 bases in between. The CDR3 totals 19 residues. CDR3 in amino acids: CASSSLPPSEVSLVNEQFF. CDR3 DNA: TGTGCCAGCAGCTCGCTCCCTCCTAGCGAAGTTTCCCTCGTCAATGAGCAGTTCTTC.

The genes are TRBV7-2 and TRBJ2-7; tentatively, D is TRBD1 (6 bases). The germline V gene has CDR1 SGHTA and CDR2 FQGNSA. The CDR3 extends over 14 amino acids. The germline V and J ends were trimmed by 3 bases and 2 bases, with 11 bases remaining between them. CDR3 region: CASSFEGGPYEQYF. CDR3 nucleotide sequence: TGTGCCAGCAGCTTTGAAGGGGGTCCCTACGAGCAGTACTTC.

In this sample, this clone turned up a few times. The genes are TRBV7-2 and TRBJ2-4; 9 nucleotides match TRBD2. With 6 bases clipped from V and 8 bases from J, the junction kept 8 bases outside the gene matches. Germline V lookup: CDR1 SGHTA, CDR2 FQGNSA. The CDR3 is 14 amino acids. The DNA for the CDR3 is TGTGCCAGCAGAAGGGGGGCGGGAGGGGACATTCAGTACTTC. It yields the protein CASRRGAGGDIQYF. The whole variable domain, filled in from reference TRBV7-2 and TRBJ2-4, reads GAGVSQSPSNKVTEKGKDVELRCDPISGHTALYWYRQSLGQGLEFLIYFQGNSAPDKSGLPSDRFSAERTGGSVSTLTIQRTQQEDSAVYLCASRRGAGGDIQYFGAGTRLSVL.

This CDR3 reads CASSLEAQTQETQYF. The DNA for the CDR3 is TGCGCCAGCAGCTTGGAGGCCCAGACTCAAGAGACCCAGTACTTC. The chain is built from TRBV5-1 and TRBJ2-5; no definite D call. CDR1 and CDR2 (germline): SGHRS, YFSETQ. The CDR3 length is 15 residues. Trimming pared 0 bases from V and 2 bases from J, leaving 11 bases between.

This chain links TRBV5-6 with TRBJ2-3, with D hard to call. The germline gives CDR1 SGHDT, CDR2 YYEEEE. Trimming pared 1 base from V and 3 bases from J, leaving 6 bases between. CDR3 size: 13 residues. As DNA, the CDR3 is TGTGCCAGCAGCTTGCTGCAGACAGATACGCAGTATTTT. It translates to CASSLLQTDTQYF.

The chain combines TRBV7-2 with TRBJ2-1; 8 nucleotides match TRBD2. Trimming took 4 bases from V and 8 from J; bases not matched to a gene: 4. The V gene's germline CDR1 is SGHTA and CDR2 FQGNSA. This CDR3 spans 13 amino acids. The CDR3 region is CASSSGLGDEQFF. As DNA, the CDR3 is TGTGCCAGCAGCTCGGGACTAGGCGATGAGCAGTTCTTC.

CDR3 DNA: TGTGCCAGTAGCGTCGGGGGTTATTCCTCCTACGAGCAGTACTTC. Its translation: CASSVGGYSSYEQYF. The J gene is TRBJ2-7, the V gene TRBV19, with TRBD2 as a possible D gene (6 bases). Trimming removed 6 bases from V and 0 bases from J, with 15 bases in between. The CDR3 consists of 15 residues. Germline CDR1 LNHDA, CDR2 SQIVND (reference sequence).

This clone was counted a single time. The rearrangement uses TRBV25-1 and TRBJ2-2; maybe TRBD2 (6 bases). The V and J ends lost 11 bases and 0 bases respectively, with 13 bases between them. The CDR3 consists of 14 residues. Germline V CDR1 and CDR2: MGHDK, SYGVNS. As DNA, the CDR3 is TGTGCCGCGGGGACCCGGGCGAACACCGGGGAGCTGTTTTTT. Translating gives CAAGTRANTGELFF.

This chain's CDR3 is CASSGETGNEQYF. DNA of the CDR3: TGTGCCAGCAGCGGAGAAACAGGGAACGAGCAGTACTTC. V usage is TRBV7-6 and J usage is TRBJ2-7; a possible D gene is TRBD1 (6 bases). The V gene lost 5 bases and the J gene lost 5 bases, with 13 bases spanning the gap. The CDR3 loop spans 13 amino acids. Germline V lookup: CDR1 SGHVS, CDR2 FNYEAQ. The whole variable domain, remainder taken from reference TRBV7-6 and TRBJ2-7, is GAGVSQSPRYKVTKRGQDVALRCDPISGHVSLYWYRQALGQGPEFLTYFNYEAQQDKSGLPNDRFSAERPEGSISTLTIQRTEQRDSAMYRCASSGETGNEQYFGPGTRLTVT.

This chain links TRBV5-1 with TRBJ1-5; D gene ambiguous. Germline V gene sequence: CDR1 SGHRS, CDR2 YFSETQ. CDR3 size: 16 residues. The V end was cut by 0 bases, the J end by 0 bases, with 10 bases between. CDR3 sequence: CASSLGPGNSNQPQHF. The CDR3 nucleotides are TGCGCCAGCAGCTTGGGTCCGGGTAATAGCAATCAGCCCCAGCATTTT. The whole variable domain, filled in from reference TRBV5-1 and TRBJ1-5, reads KAGVTQTPRYLIKTRGQQVTLSCSPISGHRSVSWYQQTPGQGLQFLFEYFSETQRNKGNFPGRFSGRQFSNSRSEMNVSTLELGDSALYLCASSLGPGNSNQPQHFGDGTRLSIL.

CDR3 amino acids: CASRMGLTGGLTQYF. Here the CDR3 DNA reads TGTGCCAGCAGGATGGGACTTACCGGGGGGTTGACGCAGTATTTT. The chain employs TRBV27 and TRBJ2-3; 7 nucleotides line up with TRBD2. Germline V gives CDR1 MNHEY, CDR2 SMNVEV (reference sequence). Trimming cost V 6 bases and J 9 bases; bases outside gene matches: 15. The CDR3 is 15 residues long.

The chain has TRBV2 and TRBJ1-5, with D perhaps matching TRBD1 (6 bases). From germline, CDR1 is SNHLY and CDR2 FYNNEI. V was shortened by 6 bases and J by 6 bases, with 15 bases between the two germline ends. CDR3 length: 14 residues. The CDR3 loop reads CASRQGSGGQPQHF. The CDR3 nucleotides are TGTGCCAGCAGGCAGGGGTCTGGTGGTCAGCCCCAGCATTTT.

V and J are TRBV5-6 and TRBJ1-4; D remains unclear. The length of the CDR3 is 15 residues. Germline loops: CDR1 SGHDT, CDR2 YYEEEE. V was shortened by 0 bases and J by 7 bases, with 13 bases between the two germline ends. This chain's CDR3 is CASSLAGDLGEKLFF. The CDR3 nucleotides are TGTGCCAGCAGCTTGGCCGGGGATCTAGGTGAAAAACTGTTTTTT.

The J gene is TRBJ2-1, the V gene TRBV4-1, with TRBD2 matching 7 bases. J was trimmed by 3 bases and V by 0 bases; bases with no gene match: 11. The CDR3 is 18 residues long. Germline lookup yields CDR1 MGHRA and CDR2 YSYEKL. The CDR3 DNA sequence: TGCGCCAGCAGCCAAGATGAGGCCAGCGGGGCATTCTACAATGAGCAGTTCTTC. Protein: CASSQDEASGAFYNEQFF.

The chain links TRBV7-8 to TRBJ1-4; TRBD1 matches 9 bases. There are 15 residues in the CDR3. CDR1 is SGHVS and CDR2 is FQNEAQ in the germline V gene. V lost 5 bases and J lost 7; bases outside the gene matches: 8. This CDR3 is CASSLRDRDSEKLFF. The CDR3 DNA reads as TGTGCCAGCAGCCTACGGGACAGGGACTCTGAAAAACTGTTTTTT.

This clone was recorded a few times. The chain employs TRBV28 and TRBJ2-5; weak D call: TRBD1 (5 bases). The CDR3 contains 11 residues. In germline, CDR1 is MDHEN, CDR2 SYDVKM. V was shortened by 6 bases and J by 5 bases, with 7 bases between the two germline ends. In DNA form, the CDR3 reads TGTGCCAGCAGGGGGCTTGAGACCCAGTACTTC. It specifies CASRGLETQYF.

J is TRBJ1-2 and V is TRBV11-3; the match to TRBD1 covers 9 bases. The CDR3 totals 15 residues. Germline V gene data show CDR1 as SGHNT and CDR2 as YENEEA. After removal of 4 bases from V and 6 bases from J, the junction contained 9 bases not matched to a gene. This CDR3 is CASSSSGQGKNGYTF. The CDR3, as DNA: TGTGCCAGCAGCTCCTCCGGACAGGGGAAGAATGGCTACACCTTC.

The chain couples TRBV14 to TRBJ1-2; D is uncertain. CDR1 and CDR2 from the germline V gene are SGHDN and FVKESK. CDR3 length equals 14 residues. The V end was cut by 4 bases, the J end by 2 bases, with 11 bases between. CDR3 nucleotide sequence: TGTGCCAGCAGCCCCCGACGGGGAAACTATGGCTACACCTTC. It yields the protein CASSPRRGNYGYTF.

This clone appeared a few times. The chain is built from TRBV5-1 and TRBJ2-3, with a tentative D call TRBD2 (7 bases). V lost 0 bases, J lost 2 bases, and 13 bases lay in between. The CDR3 sequence is 16 residues long. Germline V gene sequence: CDR1 SGHRS, CDR2 YFSETQ. For the CDR3, the DNA is TGCGCCAGCAGCTTGGGAGGGGGGGCCAACACAGATACGCAGTATTTT. It codes for CASSLGGGANTDTQYF.

The chain carries TRBV15 and TRBJ2-3; 11 bases are shared with TRBD2. The germline gives CDR1 LNHNV, CDR2 YYDKDF (reference sequence). The CDR3 covers 16 residues. V lost 5 bases to trimming and J lost 2 bases; unmatched junction nucleotides: 6. CDR3 amino acids: CATSSRLAGITDTQYF. The DNA for the CDR3 is TGTGCCACCAGCTCTCGACTAGCGGGAATCACAGATACGCAGTATTTT.

In its sample, this clone was seen a few times. V and J are TRBV2 and TRBJ2-2; 8 nucleotides align to TRBD1. The J segment lost 6 bases and the V segment lost 3 bases, leaving 6 bases of the junction unmatched. The CDR3 runs to 15 residues. Germline CDR1 reads SNHLY; CDR2 reads FYNNEI. CDR3 DNA: TGTGCCAGCAGTGAGGACAGGGTTCTAGCCGGGGAGCTGTTTTTT. It specifies CASSEDRVLAGELFF.

This sequence joins TRBV7-2 and TRBJ1-1, with D possibly matching TRBD1 (6 bases). Germline V gene data show CDR1 as SGHTA and CDR2 as FQGNSA. The CDR3 spans 13 residues. V lost 1 base and J 5 bases, leaving 8 bases between the germline ends. CDR3 amino acids: CASSLEQGTEAFF. The CDR3 region has the DNA TGTGCCAGCAGCTTAGAACAGGGAACTGAAGCTTTCTTT.

The CDR3 loop is CASSLQGVIADTQYF. CDR3 sequence (DNA): TGTGCCAGCAGCTTACAGGGGGTGATCGCAGATACGCAGTATTTT. This chain links TRBV7-2 with TRBJ2-3; 7 nucleotides agree with TRBD1. Germline V gene lookup returns CDR1 SGHTA and CDR2 FQGNSA. Germline trimming cut 2 bases from V and 4 bases from J; bases unmatched to any gene: 6. The CDR3 has 15 residues.

Regarding this clone: The sample has other DNA sequences that encode this CDR3 too. This chain connects TRBV6-6 to TRBJ1-1; 7 bases match TRBD1. In germline, CDR1 is MNHNY, CDR2 SVGAGI (reference sequence). J lost 3 bases, V lost 0 bases, and 4 bases had no gene match. The CDR3 is made up of 15 amino acids. CDR3 in amino acids: CASSYSGTVDTEAFF. The CDR3 bases are TGTGCCAGCAGTTACTCCGGGACAGTCGACACTGAAGCTTTCTTT.

V gene TRBV4-3 combines with J gene TRBJ2-7; tentatively, D is TRBD2 (5 bases). The CDR3 loop spans 15 amino acids. The V and J ends lost 2 bases and 3 bases respectively, with 14 bases between them. CDR1 and CDR2 from the germline V gene are LGHNA and YSLEER. The CDR3 region has the DNA TGCGCCAGCAGCCAAAATGCAGAGGGTAACTACGAGCAGTACTTC. Its protein product is CASSQNAEGNYEQYF.

This clone was observed a handful of times. This sequence joins TRBV27 and TRBJ1-2, with 11 bases that match TRBD1. In germline, CDR1 is MNHEY, CDR2 SMNVEV (reference sequence). CDR3 length: 14 amino acids. V lost 10 bases, J lost 4 bases, and 8 bases stayed unmatched. The CDR3 spells CATGSGTGGYGYTF. The CDR3, as DNA: TGTGCCACCGGGTCCGGGACAGGGGGCTATGGCTACACCTTC.

The rearrangement joins TRBV7-9 to TRBJ2-1; D may be TRBD2 (6 bases). This CDR3 contains 15 residues. Germline CDR1 and CDR2: SEHNR and FQNEAQ (reference sequence). V lost 1 base, J lost 8 bases, and 15 bases lay in between. This CDR3 reads CASSLEGAGGDEQFF. CDR3 nucleotides: TGTGCCAGCAGCTTAGAAGGCGCTGGAGGGGATGAGCAGTTCTTC.

This chain connects TRBV7-2 to TRBJ1-3, with D possibly TRBD1 on 5 matching bases. V lost 1 base and J lost 0, with 10 bases in between. Germline CDR1 is SGHTA and CDR2 is FQGNSA. This CDR3 comprises 16 residues. The CDR3 DNA follows: TGTGCCAGCAGCTTAGGACCCAGGGACTCTGGAAACACCATATATTTT. Protein sequence: CASSLGPRDSGNTIYF.

With regard to this clone: One junction end disagrees with the germline gene, perhaps due to a read error. The rearrangement links TRBV2 to TRBJ2-7; maybe TRBD1 (6 bases). The germline gives CDR1 SNHLY, CDR2 FYNNEI. The CDR3 spans 12 residues. The CDR3 loop reads CATSTGYYEQYF. In nucleotides, the CDR3 is TGTGCCACCAGTACAGGGTACTACGAGCAGTACTTC.

V is TRBV7-9 and J is TRBJ2-2; D is unclear. This CDR3 has 13 residues. Trimming removed 5 bases from V and 4 bases from J, with 8 bases in between. CDR1 is SEHNR, CDR2 FQNEAQ, per germline (reference sequence). The CDR3 spells CASSPPGTGELFF. CDR3 in DNA: TGTGCCAGCAGCCCACCGGGCACCGGGGAGCTGTTTTTT.